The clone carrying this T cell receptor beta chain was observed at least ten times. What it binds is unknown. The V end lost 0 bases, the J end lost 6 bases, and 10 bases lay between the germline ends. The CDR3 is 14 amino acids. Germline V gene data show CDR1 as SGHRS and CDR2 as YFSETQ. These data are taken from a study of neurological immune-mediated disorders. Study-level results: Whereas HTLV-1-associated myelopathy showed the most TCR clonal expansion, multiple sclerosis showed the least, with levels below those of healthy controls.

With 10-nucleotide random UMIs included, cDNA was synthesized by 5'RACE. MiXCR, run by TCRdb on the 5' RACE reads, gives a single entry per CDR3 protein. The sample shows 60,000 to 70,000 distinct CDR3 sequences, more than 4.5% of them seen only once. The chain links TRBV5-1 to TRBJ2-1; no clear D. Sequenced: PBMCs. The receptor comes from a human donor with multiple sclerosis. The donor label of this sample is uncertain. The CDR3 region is CASSLGEIGNEQFF. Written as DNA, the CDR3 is TGCGCCAGCAGCTTGGGCGAAATCGGCAATGAGCAGTTCTTC.